This TCR beta chain was sequenced during a study of regulatory and conventional T cells in RAG deficiency. Some clones are missing from TCRdb's copy, which holds only in-frame ones; the method was immunoSEQ multiplex PCR. Counted here are fewer than 15,000 clones, approximately 93% occurring once; the ten biggest clones make up 1.1%. Broader study findings: Treg unique TCR beta sequences were around 100-fold fewer in Omenn syndrome and CID/AS patients than controls.

Conventional CD4+ T cells were sorted from blood as CD25-low CD127-high cells. About this clone itself: The antigen is undetermined.

These data were also filed under a second study, of regulatory T cells. That paper states: Primers: 52 TRBV forward and 13 TRBJ reverse. In patients, unique TRB V-J pairs were restricted and V/J usage skewed, especially in Tregs.

This receptor was identified in a human donor in good health. Sequencing was carried out using CD4+ effector T cells sorted from blood.

The CDR3 reads CASSPKSEGNTIYF. The CDR3 DNA reads TGTGCCAGCAGTCCCAAAAGCGAGGGAAACACCATATATTTT. The V gene is TRBV28, the J gene TRBJ1-3, with D hard to call. The V gene lost 5 bases and the J gene lost 4 bases, with 12 bases spanning the gap. CDR3 length equals 14 residues. CDR1 and CDR2 (germline): MDHEN, SYDVKM.